Listed below are T cell receptor beta chains from one sample, sequenced in a study of cytomegalovirus exposure and HLA in healthy donors. Method: immunoSEQ multiplex PCR; TCRdb's copy keeps in-frame clones and lacks some. Found here are some 190,000 clones, about 82% of them singletons; the top ten hold about 2.1%. Sample: PBMCs. These TCRs come from a woman aged 25 to 39 in good health and CMV-seronegative. CDR3s include the opening cysteine and the closing phenylalanine or tryptophan. D genes are given only for firm matches. Some rows have no size entry. The others give once, few or many, or a class for an expanded clone.

D gene: NA; clone size: NA; J gene: TRBJ1-6; V gene: TRBV7-2; CDR3 DNA: TGTGCCAGCAGCTTAGGGATGGGGGGGCGATCACCCCTCCACTTT; CDR3 protein: CASSLGMGGRSPLHF
D gene: NA; clone size: few; J gene: TRBJ2-3; V gene: TRBV2; CDR3 DNA: TGTGCCAGCATCCTAAATGACTATCCACAGTATTTT; CDR3 protein: CASILNDYPQYF
D gene: NA; clone size: once; J gene: TRBJ1-4; V gene: TRBV30; CDR3 DNA: TGTGCCTGGAGTGTACGTGGGGCGGATGAAAAACTGTTTTTT; CDR3 protein: CAWSVRGADEKLFF
D gene: NA; clone size: NA; J gene: TRBJ1-2; V gene: TRBV19; CDR3 DNA: TGTGCCAGTTCGCCAGGGGCCACCTATGGCTACACCTTC; CDR3 protein: CASSPGATYGYTF
D gene: NA; clone size: NA; J gene: TRBJ2-7; V gene: TRBV4-2; CDR3 DNA: TGTGCCAGCAGCCAAGCCGGTATCTCCTACGAGCAGTACTTC; CDR3 protein: CASSQAGISYEQYF
D gene: TRBD1; clone size: once; J gene: TRBJ1-2; V gene: TRBV19; CDR3 DNA: TGTGCCAGTACAGACAGGGCCAGCTATGGCTACACCTTC; CDR3 protein: CASTDRASYGYTF
D gene: NA; clone size: many; J gene: TRBJ2-1; V gene: TRBV7-9; CDR3 DNA: TGTGCCAGCAGCTCAGACAGCTGGAATGAGCAGTTCTTC; CDR3 protein: CASSSDSWNEQFF
D gene: TRBD2; clone size: NA; J gene: TRBJ2-5; V gene: TRBV7-9; CDR3 DNA: TGTGCCAGCAGCCCCCGGGGGGGACGGGAGACCCAGTACTTC; CDR3 protein: CASSPRGGRETQYF
D gene: NA; clone size: few; J gene: TRBJ1-1; V gene: TRBV27; CDR3 DNA: TGTGCCAGCAGTTTATCCCTGGAGGGCGGGACCACTGAAGCTTTCTTT; CDR3 protein: CASSLSLEGGTTEAFF
D gene: TRBD2; clone size: NA; J gene: TRBJ2-3; V gene: TRBV7-9; CDR3 DNA: TGTGCCAGCAGCTTAGGGGTAGCGGGGAGCACAGATACGCAGTATTTT; CDR3 protein: CASSLGVAGSTDTQYF
D gene: NA; clone size: NA; J gene: TRBJ2-2; V gene: TRBV5-1; CDR3 DNA: TGCGCCAGCAGCTTACTGGACTACCCGAACACCGGGGAGCTGTTTTTT; CDR3 protein: CASSLLDYPNTGELFF
D gene: NA; clone size: few; J gene: TRBJ1-2; V gene: TRBV7-6; CDR3 DNA: TGTGCCAGCAGCCGCTTACTACGGAAGGACTATGGCTACACCTTC; CDR3 protein: CASSRLLRKDYGYTF
D gene: TRBD1; clone size: NA; J gene: TRBJ1-1; V gene: TRBV10-1; CDR3 DNA: TGCGCCAGCAGTGAAGGCAGGGGGCTTTTTTTTGCTTTCTTT; CDR3 protein: CASSEGRGLFFAFF
D gene: NA; clone size: NA; J gene: TRBJ1-5; V gene: TRBV27; CDR3 DNA: TGTGCCAGCAGTGCCGGACTATTATCCCGTCAGCCCCAGCATTTT; CDR3 protein: CASSAGLLSRQPQHF
D gene: NA; clone size: NA; J gene: TRBJ1-2; V gene: TRBV28; CDR3 DNA: TGTGCCAGTTCTATGGGGGGGCTCTATGGCTACACCTTC; CDR3 protein: CASSMGGLYGYTF
D gene: TRBD2; clone size: NA; J gene: TRBJ2-2; V gene: TRBV6-1; CDR3 DNA: TGTGCCAGCAGTGTTCTAGCGGGGGGTTCGAACACCGGGGAGCTGTTTTTT; CDR3 protein: CASSVLAGGSNTGELFF
D gene: TRBD2; clone size: NA; J gene: TRBJ2-3; V gene: TRBV9; CDR3 DNA: TGTGCCAGCACCTTTAGCGGGGGGGTAACAGATACGCAGTATTTT; CDR3 protein: CASTFSGGVTDTQYF
D gene: TRBD2; clone size: NA; J gene: TRBJ2-1; V gene: TRBV4-2; CDR3 DNA: TGTGCCAGCAGCCAGGGGACTAGCGGGGGCCCCACACATGAGCAGTTCTTC; CDR3 protein: CASSQGTSGGPTHEQFF
D gene: NA; clone size: NA; J gene: TRBJ2-1; V gene: TRBV2; CDR3 DNA: TGTGCCAGCAGTGATCTTGCGGGGGCCAATCCCTATGAGCAGTTCTTC; CDR3 protein: CASSDLAGANPYEQFF
D gene: TRBD1; clone size: NA; J gene: TRBJ1-4; V gene: TRBV4-3; CDR3 DNA: TGCGCCAGCAGCCGGGGACAGCTAGACGGAGCAACTAATGAAAAACTGTTTTTT; CDR3 protein: CASSRGQLDGATNEKLFF
D gene: NA; clone size: NA; J gene: TRBJ1-5; V gene: TRBV19; CDR3 DNA: TGTGCCAGTACGTGGTCAAGGCAGGGCAATCAGCCCCAGCATTTT; CDR3 protein: CASTWSRQGNQPQHF
D gene: NA; clone size: NA; J gene: TRBJ1-1; V gene: TRBV27; CDR3 DNA: TGTGCCAGCAGTTTCGGAGGGAAAGGGCTGGGCACTGAAGCTTTCTTT; CDR3 protein: CASSFGGKGLGTEAFF
D gene: TRBD2; clone size: NA; J gene: TRBJ2-3; V gene: TRBV5-6; CDR3 DNA: TGTGCCAGCAGCTTGTCAACTAGCGGGGGGGCGGGAGATACGCAGTATTTT; CDR3 protein: CASSLSTSGGAGDTQYF
D gene: NA; clone size: NA; J gene: TRBJ1-2; V gene: TRBV19; CDR3 DNA: TGTGCCAGTAGGCAGGGGAGGGACTATGGCTACACCTTC; CDR3 protein: CASRQGRDYGYTF
D gene: TRBD2; clone size: NA; J gene: TRBJ2-3; V gene: TRBV5-4; CDR3 DNA: TGTGCCAGCAGCTTGGATAGCGGGGGTACAGATACGCAGTATTTT; CDR3 protein: CASSLDSGGTDTQYF
D gene: TRBD1; clone size: NA; J gene: TRBJ2-5; V gene: TRBV15; CDR3 DNA: TGTGCCACCAGCAGAGATGGGGCAGGGGGTGTCCTAGAGACCCAGTACTTC; CDR3 protein: CATSRDGAGGVLETQYF
D gene: TRBD1; clone size: NA; J gene: TRBJ1-4; V gene: TRBV6-1; CDR3 DNA: TGTGCCAGCAGGTCAACAGGGGGAGAAAAACTGTTTTTT; CDR3 protein: CASRSTGGEKLFF
D gene: NA; clone size: NA; J gene: TRBJ1-4; V gene: TRBV7-7; CDR3 DNA: TGTGCTAGCAGCTTAGTAGCTAATGAAAAACTGTTTTTT; CDR3 protein: CASSLVANEKLFF
D gene: NA; clone size: NA; J gene: TRBJ1-3; V gene: TRBV2; CDR3 DNA: TGTGCCAGCAGTCCAACCCTTGCAGACTTCTCTGGAAACACCATATATTTT; CDR3 protein: CASSPTLADFSGNTIYF
D gene: NA; clone size: NA; J gene: TRBJ2-4; V gene: TRBV29-1; CDR3 DNA: TGCAGCGTGCAGGGGCGCCTAGCCAAAAACATTCAGTACTTC; CDR3 protein: CSVQGRLAKNIQYF
D gene: NA; clone size: few; J gene: TRBJ2-7; V gene: TRBV5-5; CDR3 DNA: TGTGCCAGCAGCTCTCAGGGGTGGTACGAGCAGTACTTC; CDR3 protein: CASSSQGWYEQYF
D gene: NA; clone size: NA; J gene: TRBJ1-1; V gene: TRBV2; CDR3 DNA: TGTGCCAGCAGCGACACAACTGAAGCTTTCTTT; CDR3 protein: CASSDTTEAFF